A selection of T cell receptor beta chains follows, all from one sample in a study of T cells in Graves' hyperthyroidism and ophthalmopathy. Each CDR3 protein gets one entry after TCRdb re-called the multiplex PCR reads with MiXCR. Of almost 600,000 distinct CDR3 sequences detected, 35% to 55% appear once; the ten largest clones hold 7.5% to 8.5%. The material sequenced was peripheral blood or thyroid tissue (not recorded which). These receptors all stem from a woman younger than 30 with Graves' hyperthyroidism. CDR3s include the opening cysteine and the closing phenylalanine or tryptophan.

CDR3 protein: CASSQDSGRGQETQYF; V gene: TRBV4-1; J gene: TRBJ2-5
CDR3 protein: CASSPRYQETQYF; V gene: TRBV18; J gene: TRBJ2-5
CDR3 protein: CASTLTRANTGELFF; V gene: TRBV2; J gene: TRBJ2-2
CDR3 protein: CASSQEGLTTGELFF; V gene: TRBV4-1; J gene: TRBJ2-2
CDR3 protein: CASSASGRQETQYF; V gene: TRBV2; J gene: TRBJ2-5
CDR3 protein: CASSQAPTGGDTEAFF; V gene: TRBV4-3; J gene: TRBJ1-1
CDR3 protein: CASGGAGSYNEQFF; V gene: TRBV2; J gene: TRBJ2-1
CDR3 protein: CASSPSEGLAGAHYEQYF; V gene: TRBV11-2; J gene: TRBJ2-7
CDR3 protein: CASSLVGAGAYNEQFF; V gene: TRBV7-6; J gene: TRBJ2-1
CDR3 protein: CAWSATGNTEAFF; V gene: TRBV30; J gene: TRBJ1-1
CDR3 protein: CASKGSINTGELFF; V gene: TRBV9; J gene: TRBJ2-2
CDR3 protein: CSARPPTGLYVLTF; V gene: TRBV20-1; J gene: TRBJ2-6
CDR3 protein: CASSDSDTQYF; V gene: TRBV6-4; J gene: TRBJ2-3
CDR3 protein: CASSQDQGGNQPQHF; V gene: TRBV3-1; J gene: TRBJ1-5
CDR3 protein: CASSEGEDDTEAFF; V gene: TRBV2; J gene: TRBJ1-1
CDR3 protein: CASRRAGGPRQETQYF; V gene: TRBV28; J gene: TRBJ2-5
CDR3 protein: CATKRLAGTVSYEQYF; V gene: TRBV10-3; J gene: TRBJ2-7
CDR3 protein: CATSGPPDSVYNEKLFF; V gene: TRBV24-1; J gene: TRBJ1-4
CDR3 protein: CAIRGQGQETQYF; V gene: TRBV25-1; J gene: TRBJ2-5
CDR3 protein: CATTSDQETQYF; V gene: TRBV24-1; J gene: TRBJ2-5
CDR3 protein: CASSPQGVRETQYF; V gene: TRBV12-3/TRBV12-4; J gene: TRBJ2-5
CDR3 protein: CAISASGQATNTEAFF; V gene: TRBV10-3; J gene: TRBJ1-1
CDR3 protein: CASSKGAGGEQYF; V gene: TRBV7-6; J gene: TRBJ2-7
CDR3 protein: CASSFGLAGVSGELFF; V gene: TRBV7-9; J gene: TRBJ2-2
CDR3 protein: CSVYTQGAGGNTIYF; V gene: TRBV29-1; J gene: TRBJ1-3
CDR3 protein: CASSLGFGETIYF; V gene: TRBV7-2; J gene: TRBJ1-3
CDR3 protein: CSAGDLETQYF; V gene: TRBV29-1; J gene: TRBJ2-5
CDR3 protein: CASSSSGSVGELFF; V gene: TRBV5-1; J gene: TRBJ2-2
CDR3 protein: CASSGDPDPNQPQHF; V gene: TRBV11-2; J gene: TRBJ1-5
CDR3 protein: CAISESAGLSYEQYF; V gene: TRBV10-3; J gene: TRBJ2-7
CDR3 protein: CASTETGSAEAFF; V gene: TRBV6-5; J gene: TRBJ1-1
CDR3 protein: CASSPLGGLFF; V gene: TRBV5-6; J gene: TRBJ1-1
CDR3 protein: CASSFFGQTNTGELFF; V gene: TRBV7-3; J gene: TRBJ2-2
CDR3 protein: CSLGGLVRETQYF; V gene: TRBV29-1; J gene: TRBJ2-5
CDR3 protein: CASSQYAQSEQYF; V gene: TRBV3-1; J gene: TRBJ2-7
CDR3 protein: CATSDPPVSGDEQFF; V gene: TRBV24-1; J gene: TRBJ2-1
CDR3 protein: CSAGTGQPQHF; V gene: TRBV20-1; J gene: TRBJ1-5
CDR3 protein: CASSYQAAVNTEAFF; V gene: TRBV6-5; J gene: TRBJ1-1
CDR3 protein: CASSVALGSNYGYTF; V gene: TRBV9; J gene: TRBJ1-2
CDR3 protein: CAGNNREGYGYTF; V gene: TRBV12-3/TRBV12-4; J gene: TRBJ1-2
CDR3 protein: CSARVGLAGGATDTQYF; V gene: TRBV20-1; J gene: TRBJ2-3
CDR3 protein: CASRRGLDTEAFF; V gene: TRBV6-2/TRBV6-3; J gene: TRBJ1-1
CDR3 protein: CASSVGEGARTEAFF; V gene: TRBV9; J gene: TRBJ1-1
CDR3 protein: CAISSPGTSLHNEQFF; V gene: TRBV10-3; J gene: -
CDR3 protein: CSRTGTGGETQYF; V gene: TRBV29-1; J gene: TRBJ2-5
CDR3 protein: CASSQGGMATHWGEQYF; V gene: TRBV14; J gene: TRBJ2-7
CDR3 protein: CASSQVLGRDYEQYF; V gene: TRBV4-3; J gene: TRBJ2-7
CDR3 protein: CAGGGSTEAFF; V gene: TRBV7-9; J gene: TRBJ1-1
CDR3 protein: CASSSPGLAGKVDEQFF; V gene: TRBV11-2; J gene: TRBJ2-1